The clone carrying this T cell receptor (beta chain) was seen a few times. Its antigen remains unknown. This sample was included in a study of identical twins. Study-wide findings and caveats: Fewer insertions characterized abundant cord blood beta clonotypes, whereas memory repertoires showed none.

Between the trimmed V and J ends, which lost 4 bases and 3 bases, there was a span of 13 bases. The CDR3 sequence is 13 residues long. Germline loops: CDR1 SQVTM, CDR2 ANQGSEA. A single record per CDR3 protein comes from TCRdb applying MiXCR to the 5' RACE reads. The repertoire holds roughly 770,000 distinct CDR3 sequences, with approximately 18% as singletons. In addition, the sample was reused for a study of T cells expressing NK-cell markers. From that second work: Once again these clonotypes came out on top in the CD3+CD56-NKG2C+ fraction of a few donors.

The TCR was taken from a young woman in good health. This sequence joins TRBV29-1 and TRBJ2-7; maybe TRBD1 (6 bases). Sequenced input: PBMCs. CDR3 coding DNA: TGCAGCGTTGCCAACAGGGCAGGCTACGAGCAGTACTTC. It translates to CSVANRAGYEQYF.